A selection of T cell receptor beta chains follows, all from one sample in a study of blood T cell repertoires in COVID-19. Data came from immunoSEQ multiplex PCR; TCRdb stores just in-frame clones and leaves some out. The sample holds 150,000 to 200,000 clones, 82% seen once. Sample: PBMCs or T cells enriched from blood (not recorded which). These receptors were taken from a man aged 50-60 years who had recovered from COVID-19. The conserved cysteine and the conserved F or W are not part of the CDR3 here.

TRBJ1-6,TRBV2,ASGIRQGFLDSPLH
TRBJ2-3,TRBV6-5,ASSPGAITDTQY
TRBJ1-2,TRBV28,ASSSNKGGWMNYGYT
TRBJ1-1,TRBV19,ASSATLKRTGEAF
TRBJ1-1,TRBV19,ASSIWWTPNTEAF
TRBJ2-2,TRBV9,ASSVGVAGELF
TRBJ2-1,TRBV5-6,ASSLVIQVAYNEQF
TRBJ2-5,TRBV2,ASSRSGSRETQY
TRBJ2-7,TRBV5-5,ASSAGLSYEQY
TRBJ2-5,TRBV18,ASSLRTSLQETQY
TRBJ1-4,TRBV5-1,ASNTGTANEKLF
TRBJ2-3,TRBV19,ASRDRGGTDTQY
TRBJ2-5,TRBV7-2,ASSLTGSETQY
TRBJ1-6,TRBV29-1,SVAQGFNSPLH
TRBJ2-7,TRBV7-8,ASSLATGNYEQY
TRBJ1-5,TRBV10-1,ASRTGGGQPQH
TRBJ1-1,TRBV28,AAQALGTEAF
TRBJ2-4,TRBV6-4,ASSEVAGGPLNIQY
TRBJ2-3,TRBV28,ASTASGDPTDTQY
TRBJ1-6,TRBV3-1/TRBV3-2,ASSQDPAGATAGGSPLH
TRBJ2-5,TRBV12-3/TRBV12-4,ASSLSQQETQY
TRBJ1-2,TRBV7-9,ASSVVGTEYGYT
TRBJ1-4,TRBV7-9,ASSLAQGSKLF
TRBJ1-5,TRBV19,ASQQGSHNQPQH
TRBJ1-2,TRBV10-1,ASSLGQFYGYT
TRBJ2-7,TRBV29-1,SVTTGSEQY
TRBJ1-2,TRBV7-3,ASSSPLVYGYT
TRBJ2-7,TRBV28,ASGRAGEQY
TRBJ2-3,TRBV19,ASCPQGSSDTQY
TRBJ2-3,TRBV19,ASSVTGGRTQY
TRBJ2-5,TRBV6-2/TRBV6-3,ASSYFKIQETQY
TRBJ2-7,TRBV5-6,ASSSWGVGSYEQY
TRBJ2-3,TRBV5-6,ASSAPLGRDTQY
TRBJ2-5,TRBV19,ASSTTDSGDQY
TRBJ2-3,TRBV3-1/TRBV3-2,ASSQAGSFSSTDTQY
TRBJ2-2,TRBV4-1,ASSQGTSGGNTGELF
TRBJ1-6,TRBV6-5,ASSSPGYSPLH
TRBJ1-6,TRBV2,ASRQSSYNSPLH
TRBJ2-7,TRBV13,ASSQRGGRGQAYEQY
TRBJ2-1,TRBV7-6,ASSCTGTSDSNEQF
TRBJ2-4,TRBV27,ASSLKADSGSSIQY
TRBJ1-5,TRBV24-1,ATAAGGNQPQH
TRBJ2-5,TRBV7-7,ASSPRQGRGETQY
TRBJ2-3,TRBV2,ASKSGWRADTQY
TRBJ2-5,TRBV5-4,ASSLQGQGQYQETQY
TRBJ1-1,TRBV3-1/TRBV3-2,ASSSADRATLGAF
TRBJ1-5,TRBV7-8,ASSFMNSPNQPQH
TRBJ2-1,TRBV9,ASSVAQGNEQF
TRBJ2-3,TRBV28,ASRTSSPDTQY
TRBJ1-5,TRBV28,ASKEGTGGQPQH
TRBJ1-1,TRBV5-4,ASSSQTLRGGSEAF
TRBJ2-7,TRBV5-1,ASRPFTVSYEQY
TRBJ2-2,TRBV11-3,ASSLDITGRNTGELF
TRBJ2-2,TRBV5-1,ASSYISGDGPGELF
TRBJ1-3,TRBV28,ASSAGGNTIY
TRBJ1-5,TRBV4-1,ASSQEMRGGKGRQPQH
TRBJ1-2,TRBV5-1,ASSSYTGGYT